The TCR gamma chain described here comes from a study of gamma-delta T cells after stem cell transplantation. TCRdb processed the RT-PCR reads again with the CATT caller. Among some 310 gamma-chain clones, more than 50% were seen once, and the ten largest hold around half. This CDR3 comprises 15 residues. The germline gives CDR1 GITISATS, CDR2 ISYDGTV (reference sequence). Worth noting for this clone: One junction end does not reproduce the germline sequence, and a read error may be involved.

The sequenced sample consisted of gamma-delta T cells. This chain connects TRGV9 to TRGJP. Assignment of the J gene here rests on matching the DNA to germline, because TCRdb gives none. The source is a human donor. It is not recorded whose cells these are; they may come from a transplant donor. The CDR3 loop is CALWEVELGKKNKVF. DNA for the CDR3: TGTGCCTTGTGGGAGGTAGAGTTGGGCAAAAAAAACAAGGTATTT.